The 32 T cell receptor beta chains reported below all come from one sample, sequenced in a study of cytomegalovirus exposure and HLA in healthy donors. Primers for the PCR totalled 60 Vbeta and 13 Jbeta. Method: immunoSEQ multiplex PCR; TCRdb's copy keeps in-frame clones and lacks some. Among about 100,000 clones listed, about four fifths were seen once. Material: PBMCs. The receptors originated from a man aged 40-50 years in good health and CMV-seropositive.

CDR3 nucleotides: TGTGCCAGCAATAAGCACTTGGTGAACACTGAAGCTTTCTTT. This codes for CASNKHLVNTEAFF. The chain uses TRBV28 and TRBJ1-1, with D uncertain. V dropped 7 bases and J dropped 0 bases, with 12 bases sitting between them. Germline V lookup: CDR1 MDHEN, CDR2 SYDVKM. The CDR3 loop spans 14 amino acids.

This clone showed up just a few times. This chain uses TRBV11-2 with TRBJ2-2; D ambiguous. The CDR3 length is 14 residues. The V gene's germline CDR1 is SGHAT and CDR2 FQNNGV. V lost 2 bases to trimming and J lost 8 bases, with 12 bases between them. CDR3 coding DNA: TGTGCCAGCAGCTTATCACGGTCCGGGGGGGAGCTGTTTTTT. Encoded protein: CASSLSRSGGELFF.

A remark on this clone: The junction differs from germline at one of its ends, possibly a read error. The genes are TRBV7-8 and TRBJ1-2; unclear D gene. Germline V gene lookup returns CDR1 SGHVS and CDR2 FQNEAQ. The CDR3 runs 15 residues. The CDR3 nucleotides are TGTGCCAGCAGCTTACGGCGGGGAGCTAACCATGGCTACACCTTC. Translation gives CASSLRRGANHGYTF.

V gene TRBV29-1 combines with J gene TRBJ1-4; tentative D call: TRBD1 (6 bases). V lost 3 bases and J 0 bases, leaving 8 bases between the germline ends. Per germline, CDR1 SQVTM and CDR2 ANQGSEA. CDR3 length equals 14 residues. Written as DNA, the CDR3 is TGCAGCGTTGATGAGGGGGCAACTAATGAAAAACTGTTTTTT. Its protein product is CSVDEGATNEKLFF.

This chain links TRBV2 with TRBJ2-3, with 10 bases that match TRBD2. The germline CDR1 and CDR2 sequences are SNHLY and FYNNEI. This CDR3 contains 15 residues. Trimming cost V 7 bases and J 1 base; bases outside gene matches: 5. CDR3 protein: CASKFTSGGTDTQYF. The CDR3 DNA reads TGTGCCAGCAAATTCACTAGCGGGGGCACAGATACGCAGTATTTT.

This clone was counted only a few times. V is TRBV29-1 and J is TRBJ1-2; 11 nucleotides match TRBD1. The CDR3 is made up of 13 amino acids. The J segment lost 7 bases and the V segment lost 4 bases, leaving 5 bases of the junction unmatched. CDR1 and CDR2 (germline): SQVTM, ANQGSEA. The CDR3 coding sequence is TGCAGCGTTGTAAGGACAGGGGGCACTGGCTACACCTTC. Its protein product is CSVVRTGGTGYTF.

The CDR3 DNA sequence: TGCGCCAGCAGCCCGCGGGCAAACCAAGAGACCCAGTACTTC. This encodes CASSPRANQETQYF. The chain links TRBV5-1 to TRBJ2-5, with D possibly matching TRBD2 (5 bases). Per germline, CDR1 SGHRS and CDR2 YFSETQ. This CDR3 has 14 residues. V was shortened by 4 bases and J by 0 bases, with 10 bases between the two germline ends.

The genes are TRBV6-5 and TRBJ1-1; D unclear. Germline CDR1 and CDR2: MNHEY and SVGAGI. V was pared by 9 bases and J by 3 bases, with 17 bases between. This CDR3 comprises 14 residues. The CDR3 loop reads CASIHPGGHTEAFF. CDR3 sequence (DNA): TGTGCCAGTATTCACCCCGGCGGGCACACTGAAGCTTTCTTT.

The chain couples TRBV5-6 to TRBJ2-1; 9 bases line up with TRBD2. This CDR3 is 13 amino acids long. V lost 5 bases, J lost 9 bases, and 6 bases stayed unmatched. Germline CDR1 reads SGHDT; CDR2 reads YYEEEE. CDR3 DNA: TGTGCCAGCAGGTCTAGCGGGATACCTGAGCAGTTCTTC. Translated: CASRSSGIPEQFF.

Here the CDR3 reads CASSPISGRASYEQYF. Here the CDR3 DNA reads TGTGCCAGCAGCCCGATAAGCGGGAGGGCCTCCTACGAGCAGTACTTC. The chain carries TRBV11-2 and TRBJ2-5; 10 bases agree with TRBD2. The end of the DNA fits TRBJ2-7 better, so the J call may be wrong. This CDR3 is 16 amino acids long. Germline V gene data show CDR1 as SGHAT and CDR2 as FQNNGV.

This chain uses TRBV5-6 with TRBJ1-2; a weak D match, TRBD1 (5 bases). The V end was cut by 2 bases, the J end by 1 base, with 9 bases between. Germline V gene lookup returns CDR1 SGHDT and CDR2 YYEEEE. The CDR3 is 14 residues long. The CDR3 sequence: CASSFEGLNYGYTF. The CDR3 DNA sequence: TGTGCCAGCAGCTTTGAGGGACTTAACTATGGCTACACCTTC.

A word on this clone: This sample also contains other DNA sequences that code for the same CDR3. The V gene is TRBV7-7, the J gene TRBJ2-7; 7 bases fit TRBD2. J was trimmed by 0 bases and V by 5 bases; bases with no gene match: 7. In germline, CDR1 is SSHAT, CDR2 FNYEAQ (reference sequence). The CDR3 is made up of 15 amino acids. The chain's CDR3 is CASSPGLAASYEQYF. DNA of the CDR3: TGTGCCAGCAGCCCCGGTCTAGCGGCCTCCTACGAGCAGTACTTC.

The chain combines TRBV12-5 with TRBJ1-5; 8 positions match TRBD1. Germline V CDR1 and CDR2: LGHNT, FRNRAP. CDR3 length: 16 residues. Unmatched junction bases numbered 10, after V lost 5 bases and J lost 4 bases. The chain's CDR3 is CASGGAGGQGNQPQHF. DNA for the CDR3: TGTGCTAGTGGTGGGGCAGGGGGCCAGGGGAATCAGCCCCAGCATTTT.

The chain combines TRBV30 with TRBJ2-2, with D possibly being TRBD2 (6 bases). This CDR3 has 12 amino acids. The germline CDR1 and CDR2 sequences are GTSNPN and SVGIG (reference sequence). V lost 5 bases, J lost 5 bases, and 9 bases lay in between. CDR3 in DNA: TGTGCCTGGCCGCGGGGTACCGGGGAGCTGTTTTTT. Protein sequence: CAWPRGTGELFF.

The CDR3 region has the DNA TGTGCCAGCAGTCGGACTAGCGGGAGTGGTGAGACCCAGTACTTC. This translates into CASSRTSGSGETQYF. The chain employs TRBV6-5 and TRBJ2-5; 13 bases are shared with TRBD2. The trim removed 5 bases at V and 5 bases at J, leaving 5 bases unmatched. CDR1 is MNHEY and CDR2 is SVGAGI in the germline V gene. This CDR3 spans 15 amino acids.

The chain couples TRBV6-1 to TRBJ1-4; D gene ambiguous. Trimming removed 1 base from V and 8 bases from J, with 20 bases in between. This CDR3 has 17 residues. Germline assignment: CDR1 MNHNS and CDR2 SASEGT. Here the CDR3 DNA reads TGTGCCAGCAGTGAAGATCTCCAGATGGCAGCGGGGGAAAAACTGTTTTTT. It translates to CASSEDLQMAAGEKLFF.

CDR3: CASSVRYEQYF. CDR3 nucleotide sequence: TGTGCCAGCAGTGTGCGTTACGAGCAGTACTTC. V gene TRBV7-8 combines with J gene TRBJ2-7; the D is unclear. CDR3 length: 11 amino acids. CDR1 is SGHVS, CDR2 FQNEAQ, per germline. Trimming left V 6 bases short and J 4 bases short, with 7 bases between.

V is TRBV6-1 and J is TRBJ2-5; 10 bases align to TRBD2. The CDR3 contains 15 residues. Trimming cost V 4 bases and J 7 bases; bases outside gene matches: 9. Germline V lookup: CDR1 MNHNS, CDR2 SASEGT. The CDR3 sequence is CASSAGLAVGGTQYF. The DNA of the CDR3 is TGTGCCAGCAGTGCCGGACTAGCGGTGGGCGGGACCCAGTACTTC.

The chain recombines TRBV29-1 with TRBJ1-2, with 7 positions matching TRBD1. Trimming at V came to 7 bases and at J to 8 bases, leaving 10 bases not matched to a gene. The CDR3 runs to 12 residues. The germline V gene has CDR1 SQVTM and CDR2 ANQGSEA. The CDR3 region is CSAGTAFQGYTF. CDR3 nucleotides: TGCAGCGCCGGGACAGCGTTTCAAGGCTACACCTTC.

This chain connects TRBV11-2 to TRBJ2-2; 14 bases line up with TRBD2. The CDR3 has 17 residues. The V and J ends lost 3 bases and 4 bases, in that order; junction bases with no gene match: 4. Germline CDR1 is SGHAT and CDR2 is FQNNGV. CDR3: CASSFPTSGRATGELFF. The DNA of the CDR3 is TGTGCCAGCAGCTTCCCGACTAGCGGGAGGGCCACCGGGGAGCTGTTTTTT.

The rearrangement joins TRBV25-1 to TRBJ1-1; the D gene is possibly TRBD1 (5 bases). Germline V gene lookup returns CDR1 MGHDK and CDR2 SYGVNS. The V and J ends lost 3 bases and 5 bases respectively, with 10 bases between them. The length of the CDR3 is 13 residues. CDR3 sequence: CASSEAGGTEAFF. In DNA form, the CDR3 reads TGTGCCAGCAGTGAGGCGGGGGGGACTGAAGCTTTCTTT.

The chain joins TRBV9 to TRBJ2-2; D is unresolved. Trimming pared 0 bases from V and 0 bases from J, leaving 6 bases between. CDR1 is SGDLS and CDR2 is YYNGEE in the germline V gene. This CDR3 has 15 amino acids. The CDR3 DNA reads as TGTGCCAGCAGCGTAGCGGTCGCGAACACCGGGGAGCTGTTTTTT. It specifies CASSVAVANTGELFF. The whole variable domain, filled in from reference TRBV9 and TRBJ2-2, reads DSGVTQTPKHLITATGQRVTLRCSPRSGDLSVYWYQQSLDQGLQFLIQYYNGEERAKGNILERFSAQQFPDLHSELNLSSLELGDSALYFCASSVAVANTGELFFGEGSRLTVL.

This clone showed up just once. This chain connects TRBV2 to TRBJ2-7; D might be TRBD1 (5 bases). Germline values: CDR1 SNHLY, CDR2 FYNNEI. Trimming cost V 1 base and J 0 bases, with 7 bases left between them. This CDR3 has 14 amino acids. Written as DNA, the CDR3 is TGTGCCAGCAGTGAAGTGGGGCACTCCTACGAGCAGTACTTC. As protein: CASSEVGHSYEQYF.

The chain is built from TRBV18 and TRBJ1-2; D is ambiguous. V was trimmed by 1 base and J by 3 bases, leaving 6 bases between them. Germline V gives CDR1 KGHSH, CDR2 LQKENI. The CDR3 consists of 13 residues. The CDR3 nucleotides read TGTGCCAGCTCACCACGAGTAGACTATGGCTACACCTTC. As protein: CASSPRVDYGYTF.

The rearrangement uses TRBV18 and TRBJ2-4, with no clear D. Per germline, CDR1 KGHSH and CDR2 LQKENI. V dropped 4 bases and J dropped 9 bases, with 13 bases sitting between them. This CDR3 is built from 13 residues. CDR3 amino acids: CASSQDGQAIQYF. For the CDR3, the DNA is TGTGCCAGCTCACAAGATGGGCAGGCCATTCAGTACTTC.

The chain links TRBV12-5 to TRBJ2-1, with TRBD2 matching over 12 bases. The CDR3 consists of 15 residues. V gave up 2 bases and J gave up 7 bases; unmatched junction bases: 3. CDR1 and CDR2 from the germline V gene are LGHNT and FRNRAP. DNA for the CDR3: TGTGCTAGTGGTTTGTTGACTAGCGGGAGTAATGAGCAGTTCTTC. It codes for CASGLLTSGSNEQFF.

Here the CDR3 DNA reads TGTGCCAGTGGTGATGAGTCGGGAACCTCCCCCTACGAGCAGTACTTC. Residues: CASGDESGTSPYEQYF. The chain couples TRBV19 to TRBJ2-7; D is perhaps TRBD2 (5 bases). Trimming shortened V by 8 bases and J by 2 bases, and 22 bases separated the two germline ends. This CDR3 is 16 amino acids long. Germline CDR1 reads LNHDA; CDR2 reads SQIVND (reference sequence).

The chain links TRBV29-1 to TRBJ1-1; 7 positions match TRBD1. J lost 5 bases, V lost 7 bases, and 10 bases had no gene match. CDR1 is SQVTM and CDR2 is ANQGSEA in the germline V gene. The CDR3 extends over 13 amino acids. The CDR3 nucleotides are TGCAGCGCCGGGAGGGGGCGAGGGACTGAAGCTTTCTTT. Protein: CSAGRGRGTEAFF.

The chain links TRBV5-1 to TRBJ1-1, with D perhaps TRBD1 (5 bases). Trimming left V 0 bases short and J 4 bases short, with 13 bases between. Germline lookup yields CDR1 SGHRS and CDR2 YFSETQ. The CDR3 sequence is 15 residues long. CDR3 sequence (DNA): TGCGCCAGCAGCTTGGCTGGCAGGGTGGGCACTGAAGCTTTCTTT. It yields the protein CASSLAGRVGTEAFF.

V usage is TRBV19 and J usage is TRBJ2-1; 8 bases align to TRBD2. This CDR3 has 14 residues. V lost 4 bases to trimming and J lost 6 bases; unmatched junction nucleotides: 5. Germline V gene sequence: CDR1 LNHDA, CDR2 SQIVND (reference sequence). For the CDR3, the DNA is TGTGCCAGTAGTAATACCGGGACTAGCAATGAGCAGTTCTTC. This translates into CASSNTGTSNEQFF.

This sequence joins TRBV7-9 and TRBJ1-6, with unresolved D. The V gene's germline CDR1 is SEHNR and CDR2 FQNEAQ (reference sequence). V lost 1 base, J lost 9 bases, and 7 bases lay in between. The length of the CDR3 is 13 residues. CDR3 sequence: CASSLDISSPLHF. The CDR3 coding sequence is TGTGCCAGCAGCTTAGATATTAGTTCACCCCTCCACTTT.

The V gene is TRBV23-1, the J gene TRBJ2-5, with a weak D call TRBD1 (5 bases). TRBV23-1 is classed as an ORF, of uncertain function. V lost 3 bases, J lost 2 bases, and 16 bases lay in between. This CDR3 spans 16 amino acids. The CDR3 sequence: CASSHNLDRNQETQYF. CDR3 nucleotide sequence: TGCGCCAGCAGTCACAACCTCGACAGAAATCAAGAGACCCAGTACTTC.